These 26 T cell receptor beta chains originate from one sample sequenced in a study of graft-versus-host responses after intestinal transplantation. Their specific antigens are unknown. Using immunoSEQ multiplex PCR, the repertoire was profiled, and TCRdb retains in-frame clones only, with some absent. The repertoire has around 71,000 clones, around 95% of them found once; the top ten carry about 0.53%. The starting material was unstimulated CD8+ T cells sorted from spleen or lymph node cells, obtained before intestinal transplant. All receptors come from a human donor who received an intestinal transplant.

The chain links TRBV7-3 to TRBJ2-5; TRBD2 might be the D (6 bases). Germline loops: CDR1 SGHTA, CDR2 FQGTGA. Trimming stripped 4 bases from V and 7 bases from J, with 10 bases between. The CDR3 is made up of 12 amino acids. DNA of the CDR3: TGTGCCAGCAGCTGGAGGGGTAGGACCCAGTACTTC. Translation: CASSWRGRTQYF.

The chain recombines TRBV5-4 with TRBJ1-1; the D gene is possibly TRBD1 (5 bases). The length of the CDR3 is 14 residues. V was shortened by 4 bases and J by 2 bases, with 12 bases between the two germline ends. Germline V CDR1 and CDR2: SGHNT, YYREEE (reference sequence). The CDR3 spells CASSRDSSNTEAFF. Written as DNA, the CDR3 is TGTGCCAGCAGCCGCGACAGCAGCAACACTGAAGCTTTCTTT.

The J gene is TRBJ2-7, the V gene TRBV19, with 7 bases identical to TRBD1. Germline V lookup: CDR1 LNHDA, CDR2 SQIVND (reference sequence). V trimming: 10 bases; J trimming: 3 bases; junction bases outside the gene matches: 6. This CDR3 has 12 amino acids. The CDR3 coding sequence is TGTGCCACCCCCCGACAGGGCTACGAGCAGTACTTC. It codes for CATPRQGYEQYF.

In DNA, the CDR3 is TGTGCCAGCAGTGATATCCTAGCCATCCAAGAGACCCAGTACTTC. Amino acid sequence: CASSDILAIQETQYF. The chain employs TRBV2 and TRBJ2-5; TRBD2 is a possible D gene (5 bases). The CDR3 consists of 15 residues. Trimming pared 3 bases from V and 1 base from J, leaving 12 bases between. Germline CDR1 reads SNHLY; CDR2 reads FYNNEI.

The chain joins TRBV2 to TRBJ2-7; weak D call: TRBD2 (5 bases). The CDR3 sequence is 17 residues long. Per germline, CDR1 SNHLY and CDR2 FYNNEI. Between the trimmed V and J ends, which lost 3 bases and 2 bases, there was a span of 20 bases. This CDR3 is CASSEEAQSPRTYEQYF. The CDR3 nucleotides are TGTGCCAGCAGTGAGGAGGCACAATCCCCCAGGACCTACGAGCAGTACTTC.

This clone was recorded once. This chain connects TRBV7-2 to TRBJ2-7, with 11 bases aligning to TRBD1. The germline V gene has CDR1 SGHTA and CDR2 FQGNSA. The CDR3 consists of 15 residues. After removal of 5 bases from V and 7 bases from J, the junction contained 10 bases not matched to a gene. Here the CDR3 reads CASSQTDRGLWEQYF. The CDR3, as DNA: TGTGCCAGCAGCCAGACGGACAGGGGGCTATGGGAGCAGTACTTC.

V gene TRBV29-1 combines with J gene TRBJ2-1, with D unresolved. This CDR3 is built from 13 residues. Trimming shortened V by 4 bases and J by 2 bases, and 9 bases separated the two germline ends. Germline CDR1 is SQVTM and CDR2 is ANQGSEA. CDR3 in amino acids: CSVGYPTYNEQFF. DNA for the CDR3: TGCAGCGTTGGTTACCCAACCTACAATGAGCAGTTCTTC.

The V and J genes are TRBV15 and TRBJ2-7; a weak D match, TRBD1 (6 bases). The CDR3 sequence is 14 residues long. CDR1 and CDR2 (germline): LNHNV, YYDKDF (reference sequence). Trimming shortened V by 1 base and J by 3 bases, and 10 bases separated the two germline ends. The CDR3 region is CATSRATGFYEQYF. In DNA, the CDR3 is TGTGCCACCAGCAGAGCGACAGGTTTCTACGAGCAGTACTTC.

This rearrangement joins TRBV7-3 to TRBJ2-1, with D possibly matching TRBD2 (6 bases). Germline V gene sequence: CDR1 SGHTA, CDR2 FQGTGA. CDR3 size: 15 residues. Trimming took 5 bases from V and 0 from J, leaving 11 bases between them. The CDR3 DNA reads TGTGCCAGCAGCGACGGGAGCAGCTCCTACAATGAGCAGTTCTTC. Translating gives CASSDGSSSYNEQFF.

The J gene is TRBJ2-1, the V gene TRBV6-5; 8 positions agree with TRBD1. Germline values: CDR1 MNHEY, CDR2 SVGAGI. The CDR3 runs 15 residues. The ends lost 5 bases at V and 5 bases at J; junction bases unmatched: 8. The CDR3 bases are TGTGCCAGCAGTAACCTCGACAGGGGAAACAATGAGCAGTTCTTC. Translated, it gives CASSNLDRGNNEQFF.

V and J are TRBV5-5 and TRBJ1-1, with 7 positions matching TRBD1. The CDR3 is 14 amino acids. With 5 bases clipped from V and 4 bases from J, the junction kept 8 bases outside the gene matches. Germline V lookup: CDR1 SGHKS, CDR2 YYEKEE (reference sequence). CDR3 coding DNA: TGTGCCAGCAGGCCCGGGACAGAGCTCACTGAAGCTTTCTTT. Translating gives CASRPGTELTEAFF.

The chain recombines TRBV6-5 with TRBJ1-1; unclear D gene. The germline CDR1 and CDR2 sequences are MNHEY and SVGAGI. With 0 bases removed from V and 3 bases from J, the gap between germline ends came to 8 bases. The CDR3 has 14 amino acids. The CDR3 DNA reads TGTGCCAGCAGTTACTCCGGTGGGGACACTGAAGCTTTCTTT. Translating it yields CASSYSGGDTEAFF.

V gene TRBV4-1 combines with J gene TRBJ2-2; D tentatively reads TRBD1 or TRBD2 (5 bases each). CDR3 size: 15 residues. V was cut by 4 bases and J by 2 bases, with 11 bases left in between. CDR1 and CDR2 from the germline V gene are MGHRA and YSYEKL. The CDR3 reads CASSLGTGNTGELFF. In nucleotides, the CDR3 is TGCGCCAGCAGCCTCGGGACGGGAAACACCGGGGAGCTGTTTTTT.

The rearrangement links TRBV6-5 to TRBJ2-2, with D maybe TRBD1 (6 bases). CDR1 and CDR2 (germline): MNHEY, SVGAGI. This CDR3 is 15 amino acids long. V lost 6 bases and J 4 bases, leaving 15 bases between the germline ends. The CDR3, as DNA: TGTGCCAGCAGGGAACAGGGTTACCTCACCGGGGAGCTGTTTTTT. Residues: CASREQGYLTGELFF.

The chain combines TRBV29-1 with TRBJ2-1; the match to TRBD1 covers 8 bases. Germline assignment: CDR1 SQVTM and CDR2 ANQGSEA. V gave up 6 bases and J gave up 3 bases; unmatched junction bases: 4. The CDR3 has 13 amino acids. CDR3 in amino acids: CSVWTGNYNEQFF. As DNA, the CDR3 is TGCAGCGTCTGGACAGGGAACTACAATGAGCAGTTCTTC.

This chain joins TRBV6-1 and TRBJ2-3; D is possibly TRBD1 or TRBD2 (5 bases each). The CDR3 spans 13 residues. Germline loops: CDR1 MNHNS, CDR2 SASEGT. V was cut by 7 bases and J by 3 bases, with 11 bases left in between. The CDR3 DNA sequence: TGTGCCAGCAACCGGGGCCTTACAGATACGCAGTATTTT. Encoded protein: CASNRGLTDTQYF.

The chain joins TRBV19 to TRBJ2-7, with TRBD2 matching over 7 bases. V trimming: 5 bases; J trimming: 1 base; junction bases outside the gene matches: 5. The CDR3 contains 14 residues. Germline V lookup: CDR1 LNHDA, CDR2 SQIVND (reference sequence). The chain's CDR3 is CASSWAGASYEQYF. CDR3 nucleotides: TGTGCCAGTAGTTGGGCGGGAGCGTCCTACGAGCAGTACTTC.

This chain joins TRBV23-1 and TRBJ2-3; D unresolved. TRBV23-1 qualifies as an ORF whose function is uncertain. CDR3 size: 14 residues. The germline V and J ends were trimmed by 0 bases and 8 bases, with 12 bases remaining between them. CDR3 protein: CASSQSHENGTQYF. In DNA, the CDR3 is TGCGCCAGCAGTCAATCCCACGAGAATGGTACGCAGTATTTT.

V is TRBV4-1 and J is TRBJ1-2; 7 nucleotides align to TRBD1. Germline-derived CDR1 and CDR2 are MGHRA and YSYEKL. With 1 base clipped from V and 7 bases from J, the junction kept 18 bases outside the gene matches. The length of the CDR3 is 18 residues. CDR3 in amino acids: CASSQGDGTARGSCGYTF. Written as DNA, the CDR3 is TGCGCCAGCAGCCAAGGGGACGGGACAGCTAGAGGATCCTGTGGCTACACCTTC.

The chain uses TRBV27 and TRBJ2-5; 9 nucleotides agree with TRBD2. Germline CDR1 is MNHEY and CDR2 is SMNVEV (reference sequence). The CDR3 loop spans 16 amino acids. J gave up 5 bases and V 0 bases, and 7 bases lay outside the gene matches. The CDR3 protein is CASSLSPSGRSETQYF. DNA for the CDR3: TGTGCCAGCAGTTTATCCCCCAGCGGGAGGAGTGAGACCCAGTACTTC.

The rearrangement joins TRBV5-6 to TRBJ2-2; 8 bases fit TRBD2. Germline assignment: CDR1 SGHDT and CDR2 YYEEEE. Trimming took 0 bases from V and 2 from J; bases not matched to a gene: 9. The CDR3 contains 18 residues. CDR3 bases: TGTGCCAGCAGCTTGGGGTCCATAGCGGGATTAAACACCGGGGAGCTGTTTTTT. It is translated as CASSLGSIAGLNTGELFF.

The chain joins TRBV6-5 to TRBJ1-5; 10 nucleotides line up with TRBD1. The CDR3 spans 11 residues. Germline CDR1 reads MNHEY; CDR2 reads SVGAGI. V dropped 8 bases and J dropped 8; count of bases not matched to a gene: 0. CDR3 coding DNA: TGTGCCAGCGGACAGGGGGAGCCCCAGCATTTT. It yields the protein CASGQGEPQHF.

CDR3 coding DNA: TGTGCCACTAGGATCCTCAGAGAAATGAACACTGAAGCTTTCTTT. It specifies CATRILREMNTEAFF. The gene calls are TRBV28 and TRBJ1-1, with D uncertain. This CDR3 is 15 amino acids long. The germline V gene has CDR1 MDHEN and CDR2 SYDVKM. Trimming shortened V by 10 bases and J by 0 bases, and 18 bases separated the two germline ends. Full variable domain (outside the CDR3, taken from reference TRBV28 and TRBJ1-1): DVKVTQSSRYLVKRTGEKVFLECVQDMDHENMFWYRQDPGLGLRLIYFSYDVKMKEKGDIPEGYSVSREKKERFSLILESASTNQTSMYLCATRILREMNTEAFFGQGTRLTVV.

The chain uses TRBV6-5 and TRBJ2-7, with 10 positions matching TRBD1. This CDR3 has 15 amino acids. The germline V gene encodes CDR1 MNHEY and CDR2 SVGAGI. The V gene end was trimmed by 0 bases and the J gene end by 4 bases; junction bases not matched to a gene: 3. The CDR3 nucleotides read TGTGCCAGCAGTTACTCAGGGGACAGGGGTTACGAGCAGTACTTC. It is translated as CASSYSGDRGYEQYF.

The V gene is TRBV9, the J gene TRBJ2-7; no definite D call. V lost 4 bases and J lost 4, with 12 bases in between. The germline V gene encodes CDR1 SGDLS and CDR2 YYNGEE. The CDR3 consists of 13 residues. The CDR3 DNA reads TGTGCCAGCAGCCCCAATGCGGAGTACGAGCAGTACTTC. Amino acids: CASSPNAEYEQYF.

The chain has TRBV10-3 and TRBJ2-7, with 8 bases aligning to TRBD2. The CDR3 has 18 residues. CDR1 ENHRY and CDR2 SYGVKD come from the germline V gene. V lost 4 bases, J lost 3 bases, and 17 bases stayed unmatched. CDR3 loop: CAISVAGGHGWENYEQYF. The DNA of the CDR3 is TGTGCCATCAGTGTTGCGGGAGGCCACGGGTGGGAAAACTACGAGCAGTACTTC.